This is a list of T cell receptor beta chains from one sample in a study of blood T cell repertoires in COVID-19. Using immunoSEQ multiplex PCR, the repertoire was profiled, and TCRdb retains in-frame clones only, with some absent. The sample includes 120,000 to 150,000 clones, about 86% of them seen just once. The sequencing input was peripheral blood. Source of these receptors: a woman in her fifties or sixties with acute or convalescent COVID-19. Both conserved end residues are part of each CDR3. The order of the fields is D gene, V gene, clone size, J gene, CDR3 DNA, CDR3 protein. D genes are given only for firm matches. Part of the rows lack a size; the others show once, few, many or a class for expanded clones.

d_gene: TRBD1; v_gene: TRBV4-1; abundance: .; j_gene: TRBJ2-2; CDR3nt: TGCGCCAGCAGCCACAGTTCGACAGGGGGCAACACCGGGGAGCTGTTTTTT; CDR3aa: CASSHSSTGGNTGELFF
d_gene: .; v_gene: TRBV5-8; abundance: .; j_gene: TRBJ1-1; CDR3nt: TGTGCCAGCAGCTATAACACAGGGTGGCCTGGGAACACTGAAGCTTTCTTT; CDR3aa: CASSYNTGWPGNTEAFF
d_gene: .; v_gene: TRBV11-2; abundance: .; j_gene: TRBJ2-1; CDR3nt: TGTGCCAGCAGCTTAGAGGGCAGGACCTACAATGAGCAGTTCTTC; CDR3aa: CASSLEGRTYNEQFF
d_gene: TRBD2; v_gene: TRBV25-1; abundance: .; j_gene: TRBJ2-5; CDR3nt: TGTGCCAGCGGAGCGGGGGGCCTGGAGACCCAGTACTTC; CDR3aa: CASGAGGLETQYF
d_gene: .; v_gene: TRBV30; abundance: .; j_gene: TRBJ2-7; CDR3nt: TGTGCCTGGAGTAAATCGCGGGGCCTGTTGTCCTACGAGCAGTACTTC; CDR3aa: CAWSKSRGLLSYEQYF
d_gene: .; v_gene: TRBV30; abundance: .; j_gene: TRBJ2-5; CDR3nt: TGTGCCTCGACGAGCAGGAACGGAGAGACCCAGTACTTC; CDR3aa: CASTSRNGETQYF
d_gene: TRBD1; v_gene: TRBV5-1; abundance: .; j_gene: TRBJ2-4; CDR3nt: TGCGCCAGCAGCTTGACGGTAGGGACAGGGGGCGGCATTCAGTACTTC; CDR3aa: CASSLTVGTGGGIQYF
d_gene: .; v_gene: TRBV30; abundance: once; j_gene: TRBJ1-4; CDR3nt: TGTGCCTGGAGTCCCCTCGGGGGATTAAATGAAAAACTGTTTTTT; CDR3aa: CAWSPLGGLNEKLFF
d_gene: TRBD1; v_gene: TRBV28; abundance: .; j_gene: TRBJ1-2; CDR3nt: TGTGCCAGCAGTTCCGGGACAGGGGCCTATGGCTACACCTTC; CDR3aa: CASSSGTGAYGYTF
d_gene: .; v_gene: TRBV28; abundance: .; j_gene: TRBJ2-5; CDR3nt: TGTGCCAGCAGTTCCGCCGCAGCGTACCAAGAGACCCAGTACTTC; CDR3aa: CASSSAAAYQETQYF
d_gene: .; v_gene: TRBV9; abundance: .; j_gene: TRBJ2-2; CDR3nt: TGTGCCAGCAGCGCCTTCCAGGGGTTCACCGGGGAGCTGTTTTTT; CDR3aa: CASSAFQGFTGELFF
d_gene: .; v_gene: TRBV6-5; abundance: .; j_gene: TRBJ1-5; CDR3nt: TGTGCCAGCAGTTACGGCCGGGGTAATCAGCCCCAGCATTTT; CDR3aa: CASSYGRGNQPQHF
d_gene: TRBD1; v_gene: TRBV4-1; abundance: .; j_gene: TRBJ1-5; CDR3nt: TGCGCCAGCAGCCAAGGGGACAGTTTTAGCAATCAGCCCCAGCATTTT; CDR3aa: CASSQGDSFSNQPQHF
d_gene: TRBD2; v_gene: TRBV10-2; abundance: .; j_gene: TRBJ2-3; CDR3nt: TGCGCCAGCAGGGTAGCGGGGGGCACAGATACGCAGTATTTT; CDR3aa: CASRVAGGTDTQYF
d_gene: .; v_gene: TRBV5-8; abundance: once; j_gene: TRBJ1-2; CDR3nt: TGTGCCAGCAGCCCCGAGGGCCGCTATGGCTACACCTTC; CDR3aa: CASSPEGRYGYTF
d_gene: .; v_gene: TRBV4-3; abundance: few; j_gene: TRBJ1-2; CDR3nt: TGCGCCAGCAGCCCCGGGAGGTCGGCTTACTATGGCTACACCTTC; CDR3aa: CASSPGRSAYYGYTF
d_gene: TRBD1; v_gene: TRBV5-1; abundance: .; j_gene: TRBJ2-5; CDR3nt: TGCGCCAGCAGCTATTCTGGGACAGGGGATGCGGAGACCCAGTACTTC; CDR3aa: CASSYSGTGDAETQYF
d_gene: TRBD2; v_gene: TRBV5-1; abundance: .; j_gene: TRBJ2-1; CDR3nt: TGCGCCAGCTCCCCGGGACTAAGTTACAATGAGCAGTTCTTC; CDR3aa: CASSPGLSYNEQFF
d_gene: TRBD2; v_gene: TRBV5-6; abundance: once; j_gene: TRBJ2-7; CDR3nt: TGTGCCAGCAGCTTTCGTAGCGGGGGGGCCAGTTACGAGCAGTACTTC; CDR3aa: CASSFRSGGASYEQYF
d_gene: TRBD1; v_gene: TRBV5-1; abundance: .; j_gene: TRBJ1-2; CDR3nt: TGCGCCAGCAGCTTGGGAGGGACAGGGTTTCACTATGGCTACACCTTC; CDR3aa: CASSLGGTGFHYGYTF
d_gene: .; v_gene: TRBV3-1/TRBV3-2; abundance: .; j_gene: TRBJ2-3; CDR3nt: TGTGCCAGCAGCCAAGATGGGGCGGGGAGAGGGTATTTT; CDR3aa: CASSQDGAGRGYF
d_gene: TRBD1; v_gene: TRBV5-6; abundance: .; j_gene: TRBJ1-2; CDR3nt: TGTGCCAGCAGCTCAGCCGGGACAGGGGGCGTCGGCTATGGCTACACCTTC; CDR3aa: CASSSAGTGGVGYGYTF
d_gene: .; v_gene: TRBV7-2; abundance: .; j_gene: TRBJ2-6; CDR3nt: TGTGCCAGCTATAGGGCGGGTGGGGCCAACGTCCTGACTTTC; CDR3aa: CASYRAGGANVLTF
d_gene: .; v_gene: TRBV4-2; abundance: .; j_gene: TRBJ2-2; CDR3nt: TGTGCCAGCACCAGGGAAGGTCAGGGCTTAAACACCGGGGAGCTGTTTTTT; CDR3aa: CASTREGQGLNTGELFF
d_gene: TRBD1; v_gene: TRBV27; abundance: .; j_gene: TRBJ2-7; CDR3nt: TGTGCCAGCAGTTTATCGATCCCCGGACAGGGGGCGAGTGAGCAGTACTTC; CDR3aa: CASSLSIPGQGASEQYF
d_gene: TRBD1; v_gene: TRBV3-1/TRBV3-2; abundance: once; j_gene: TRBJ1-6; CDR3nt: TGTGCCAGCAGCCAAGTGCCGGGACAGGGGAATTCACCCCTCCACTTT; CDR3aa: CASSQVPGQGNSPLHF
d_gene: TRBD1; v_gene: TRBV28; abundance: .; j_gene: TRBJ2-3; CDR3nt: TGTGCCAGCAGTCCACAGGGGTCTAGCACAGATACGCAGTATTTT; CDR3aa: CASSPQGSSTDTQYF
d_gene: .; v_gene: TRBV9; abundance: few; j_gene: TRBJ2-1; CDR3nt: TGTGCCAGCAGCGTAGAAGGGACACGCACCTACAATGAGCAGTTCTTC; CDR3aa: CASSVEGTRTYNEQFF
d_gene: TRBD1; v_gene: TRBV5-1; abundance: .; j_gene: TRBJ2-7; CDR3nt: TGCGCCAGCAGCTTTGACAGGGGCAGCTCCTACGAGCAGTACTTC; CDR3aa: CASSFDRGSSYEQYF
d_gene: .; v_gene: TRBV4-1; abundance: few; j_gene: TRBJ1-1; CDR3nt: TGCGCCAGCAGCCAAGTGGGCGGGCTGGGCACTGAAGCTTTCTTT; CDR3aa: CASSQVGGLGTEAFF
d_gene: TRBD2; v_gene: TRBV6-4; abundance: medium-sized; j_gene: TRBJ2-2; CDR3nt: TGTGCCAGCAGTGACTCAGCGGGGGGGCCCGGGGAGCTGTTTTTT; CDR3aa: CASSDSAGGPGELFF
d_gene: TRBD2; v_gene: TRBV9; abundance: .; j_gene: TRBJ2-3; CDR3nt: TGTGCCAGCAGCACGAGCGGGGGGACAGATACGCAGTATTTT; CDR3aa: CASSTSGGTDTQYF
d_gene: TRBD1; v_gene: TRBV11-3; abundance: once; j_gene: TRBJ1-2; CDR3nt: TGTGCCAGCAGGGAGGGACAGGGATCCTATGGCTACACCTTC; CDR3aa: CASREGQGSYGYTF
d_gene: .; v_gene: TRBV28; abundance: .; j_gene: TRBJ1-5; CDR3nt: TGTGCCAGCAAGGGGCCGCACTATAGCAATCAGCCCCAGCATTTT; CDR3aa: CASKGPHYSNQPQHF
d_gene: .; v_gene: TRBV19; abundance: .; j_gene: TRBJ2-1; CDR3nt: TGTGCCAGTAGTATAGGACTAGACAATGAGCAGTTCTTC; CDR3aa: CASSIGLDNEQFF
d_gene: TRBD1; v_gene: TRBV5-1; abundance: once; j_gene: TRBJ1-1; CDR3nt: TGCGCCAGCAGCTTTAGCCGGGACAGGCTTTCCGAAGCTTTCTTT; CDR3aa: CASSFSRDRLSEAFF
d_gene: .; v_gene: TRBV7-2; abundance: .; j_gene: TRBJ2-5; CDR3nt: TGTGCCAGCAGCGTCACTAGGAACCCGGAGACCCAGTACTTC; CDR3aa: CASSVTRNPETQYF
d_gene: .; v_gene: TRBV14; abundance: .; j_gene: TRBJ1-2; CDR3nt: TGTGCCAGCAGTATCGGGGGATGGGGCTATGGCTACACCTTC; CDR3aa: CASSIGGWGYGYTF
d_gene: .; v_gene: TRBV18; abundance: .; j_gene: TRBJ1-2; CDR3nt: TGTGCCAGCTCACCACCGGGACAACAGTTTGGCTACACCTTC; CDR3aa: CASSPPGQQFGYTF
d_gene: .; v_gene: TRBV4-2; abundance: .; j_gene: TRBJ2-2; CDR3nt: TGTGCCAGCAGCCATTTCGGGGGCGGGGAGCTGTTTTTT; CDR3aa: CASSHFGGGELFF
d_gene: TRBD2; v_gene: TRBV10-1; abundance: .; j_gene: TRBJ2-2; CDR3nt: TGCGCCAGCAGCCCCAGACTAGCGGGGGGAACCGGGGAGCTGTTTTTT; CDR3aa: CASSPRLAGGTGELFF
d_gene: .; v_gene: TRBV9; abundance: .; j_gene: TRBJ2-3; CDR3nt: TGTGCCAGCAGCGTACTGGCATTCGATACGCAGTATTTT; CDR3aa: CASSVLAFDTQYF
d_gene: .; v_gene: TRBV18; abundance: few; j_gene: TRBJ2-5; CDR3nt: TGTGCCAGCTCACCTAAAGAGACCCAGTACTTC; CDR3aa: CASSPKETQYF
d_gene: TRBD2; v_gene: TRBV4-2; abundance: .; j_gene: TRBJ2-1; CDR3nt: TGTGCCAGCAGCCAAGCCTCCGGGACTAGCGGGGGAACGAACAATGAGCAGTTCTTC; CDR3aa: CASSQASGTSGGTNNEQFF
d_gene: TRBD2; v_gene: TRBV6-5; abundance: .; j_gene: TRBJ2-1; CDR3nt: TGTGCCAGCATGAAGAGCGGGGGGGAATACAATGAGCAGTTCTTC; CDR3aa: CASMKSGGEYNEQFF
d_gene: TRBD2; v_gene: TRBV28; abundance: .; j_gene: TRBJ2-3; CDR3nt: TGTGCCAGCAGTTATAGTACTAGCGGGGGTTCAGATACGCAGTATTTT; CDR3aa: CASSYSTSGGSDTQYF